This T cell receptor (beta chain) was identified in a study of response to subunit inactivated influenza vaccine. TCRdb redid the calling of the RT-PCR reads with MiXCR, one entry per CDR3 protein. The data contain 750,000 to 850,000 distinct CDR3 sequences, less than 20% of them singletons. The CDR3 runs 13 residues. Per germline, CDR1 SSHAT and CDR2 FNYEAQ (reference sequence). General observations from the study: Authors suggested seasonal influenza vaccinations each recruit few new T cells.

This clonotype was detected only a few times. The antigen remains unidentified. One end of the junction is discordant with germline, which a read error may explain. The gene calls are TRBV7-7 and TRBJ2-3; D ambiguous. This sample comprised PBMCs from blood, obtained around 5 days after vaccination. The sequence was collected from a man aged 45-65 years who received an inactivated influenza vaccine. In nucleotides, the CDR3 is TGTGCTAGCAGCTTAGACTGGAAAGATACGCAGTATTTT. Its protein product is CASSLDWKDTQYF.